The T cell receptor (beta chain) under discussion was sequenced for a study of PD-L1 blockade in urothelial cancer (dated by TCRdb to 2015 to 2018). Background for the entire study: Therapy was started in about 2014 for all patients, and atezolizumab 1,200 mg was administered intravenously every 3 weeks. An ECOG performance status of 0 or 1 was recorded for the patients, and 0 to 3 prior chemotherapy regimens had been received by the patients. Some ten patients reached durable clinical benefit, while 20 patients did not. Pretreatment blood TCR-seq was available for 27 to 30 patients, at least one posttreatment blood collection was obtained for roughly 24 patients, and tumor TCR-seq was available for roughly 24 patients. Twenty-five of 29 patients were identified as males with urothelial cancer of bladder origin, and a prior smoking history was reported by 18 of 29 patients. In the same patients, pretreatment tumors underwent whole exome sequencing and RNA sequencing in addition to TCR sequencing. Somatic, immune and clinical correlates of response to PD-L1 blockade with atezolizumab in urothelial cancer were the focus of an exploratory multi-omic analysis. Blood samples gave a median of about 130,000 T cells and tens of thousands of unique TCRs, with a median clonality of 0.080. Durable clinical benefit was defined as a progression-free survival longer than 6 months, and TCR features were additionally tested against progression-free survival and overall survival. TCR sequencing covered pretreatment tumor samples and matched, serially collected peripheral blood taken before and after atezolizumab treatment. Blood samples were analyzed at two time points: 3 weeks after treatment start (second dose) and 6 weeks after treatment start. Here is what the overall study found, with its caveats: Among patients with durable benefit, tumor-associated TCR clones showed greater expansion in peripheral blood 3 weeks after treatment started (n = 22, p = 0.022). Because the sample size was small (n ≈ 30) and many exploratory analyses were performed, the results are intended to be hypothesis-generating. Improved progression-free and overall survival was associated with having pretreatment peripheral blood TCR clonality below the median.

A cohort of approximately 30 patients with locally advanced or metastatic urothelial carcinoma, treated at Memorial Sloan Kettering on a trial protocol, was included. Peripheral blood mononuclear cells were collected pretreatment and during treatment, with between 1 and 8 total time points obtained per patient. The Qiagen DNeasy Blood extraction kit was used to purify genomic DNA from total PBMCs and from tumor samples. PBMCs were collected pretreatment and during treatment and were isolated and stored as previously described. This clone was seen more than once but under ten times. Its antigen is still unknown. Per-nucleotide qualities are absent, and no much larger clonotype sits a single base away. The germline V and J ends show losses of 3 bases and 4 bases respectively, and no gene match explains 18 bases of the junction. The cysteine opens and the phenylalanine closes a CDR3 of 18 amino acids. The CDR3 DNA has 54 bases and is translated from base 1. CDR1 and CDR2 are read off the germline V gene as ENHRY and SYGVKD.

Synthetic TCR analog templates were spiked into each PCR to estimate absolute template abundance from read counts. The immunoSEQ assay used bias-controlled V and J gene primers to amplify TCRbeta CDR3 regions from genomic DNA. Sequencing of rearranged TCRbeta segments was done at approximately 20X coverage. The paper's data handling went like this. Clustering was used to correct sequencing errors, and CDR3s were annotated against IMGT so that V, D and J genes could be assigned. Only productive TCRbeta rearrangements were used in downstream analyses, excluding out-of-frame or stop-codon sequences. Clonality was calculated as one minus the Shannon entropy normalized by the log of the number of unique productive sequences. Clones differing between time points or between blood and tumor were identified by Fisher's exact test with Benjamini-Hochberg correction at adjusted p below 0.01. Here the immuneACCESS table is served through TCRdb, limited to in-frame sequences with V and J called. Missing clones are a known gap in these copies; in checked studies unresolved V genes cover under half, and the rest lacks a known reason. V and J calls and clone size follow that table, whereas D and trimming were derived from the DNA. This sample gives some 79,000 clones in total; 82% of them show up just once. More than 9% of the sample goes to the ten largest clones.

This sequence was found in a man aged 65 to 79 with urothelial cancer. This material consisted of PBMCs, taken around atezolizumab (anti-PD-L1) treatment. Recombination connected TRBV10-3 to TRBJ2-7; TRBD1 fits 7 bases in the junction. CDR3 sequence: CAISDWENIQGSGYEQYF. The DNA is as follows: TGTGCCATCAGTGATTGGGAGAATATACAGGGGTCTGGTTACGAGCAGTACTTC.